Sequencing of this T cell receptor (beta chain) was carried out in a study of shared clonotypes between healthy human individuals. The authors loaded 150 to 250 ng DNA, 28,000 or so T cell genomes, into sorted-subset replicate PCRs. TCRdb's table, derived via immunoSEQ multiplex PCR, lists solely in-frame clones and lacks some. The sample records roughly 640,000 clones, approximately 79% being singletons. CDR1 and CDR2 (germline): MDHEN, SYDVKM. V lost 8 bases to trimming and J lost 0 bases, with 10 bases between them. CDR3 length equals 14 residues. Donors were healthy HIV-negative adults without recently reported acute infections or vaccinations. This clone was recorded a few times.

The rearrangement links TRBV28 to TRBJ1-4; D is undetermined. The receptor comes from a woman aged 25-40 years in good health. The sample was memory CD4+ T cells sorted from blood. Subset: CD45RA-negative fraction. CDR3 sequence: CASGRGATNEKLFF. For the CDR3, the DNA is TGTGCCAGCGGACGGGGAGCAACTAATGAAAAACTGTTTTTT.